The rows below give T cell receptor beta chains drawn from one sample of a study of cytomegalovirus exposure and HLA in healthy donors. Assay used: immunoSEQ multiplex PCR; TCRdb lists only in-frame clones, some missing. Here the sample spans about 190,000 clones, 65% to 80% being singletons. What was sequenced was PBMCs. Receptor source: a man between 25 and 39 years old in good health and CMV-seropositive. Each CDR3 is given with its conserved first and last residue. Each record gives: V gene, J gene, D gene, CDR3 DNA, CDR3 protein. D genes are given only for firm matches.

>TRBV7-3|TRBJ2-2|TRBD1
TGTGCCAGCAGCCTGGGTTGGGGACAGGGGGCGAAAAACACCGGGGAGCTGTTTTTT
CASSLGWGQGAKNTGELFF
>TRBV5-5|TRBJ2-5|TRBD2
TGTGCCAGCAGACTTTCCGGCGGGGGGTCCCAAGAGACCCAGTACTTC
CASRLSGGGSQETQYF
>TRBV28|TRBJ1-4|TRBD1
TGTGCCAGTTCCGGGATCGACAGGGAGGTCACTAATGAAAAACTGTTTTTT
CASSGIDREVTNEKLFF
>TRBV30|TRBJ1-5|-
TGTGCCTGGGGCCGGGACACCAGCAATCAGCCCCAGCATTTT
CAWGRDTSNQPQHF
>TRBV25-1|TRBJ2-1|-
TGTGCCAGCAGTCGAAGGGACTCCTTCTCCTACAATGAGCAGTTCTTC
CASSRRDSFSYNEQFF
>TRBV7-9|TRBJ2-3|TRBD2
TGTGCCAGCAGCTTAGGAACTAGCGGCGGCACAGATACGCAGTATTTT
CASSLGTSGGTDTQYF
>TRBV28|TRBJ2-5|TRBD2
TGTGCCAGCAAAGGTCTAGCGGGAGGGTTGGAGACCCAGTACTTC
CASKGLAGGLETQYF
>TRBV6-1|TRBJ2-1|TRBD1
TGTGCCAGCAGTGTCTCGGGACAGGGGATAAATGAGCAGTTCTTC
CASSVSGQGINEQFF
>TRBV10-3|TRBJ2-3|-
TGTGCCAGCAACGACAGGACTAGCACAGATACGCAGTATTTT
CASNDRTSTDTQYF
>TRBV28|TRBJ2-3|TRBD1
TGTGCCAGCACCCCTCCGGGACAGGGGAGCACAGATACGCAGTATTTT
CASTPPGQGSTDTQYF
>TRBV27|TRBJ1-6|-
TGTGCCAGCAGTTTAACCCGACAGACTAATTCACCCCTCCACTTT
CASSLTRQTNSPLHF
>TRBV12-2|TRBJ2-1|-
TGTGCAAGTCGCCAACAGCGGGGGGCCTACAATGAGCAGTTCTTC
CASRQQRGAYNEQFF
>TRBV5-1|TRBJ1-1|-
TGCGCCAGCAGCTTGGGGGAGGGGGAGGTGGGCACTGAAGCTTTCTTT
CASSLGEGEVGTEAFF
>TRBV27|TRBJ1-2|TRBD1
TGTGCCAGCAGTTTTCTGTCCGGGACAGGGGATGGCTACACCTTC
CASSFLSGTGDGYTF
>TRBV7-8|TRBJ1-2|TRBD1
TGTGCCAGCAGCCATAGGACAGGGCTATATGGCTACACCTTC
CASSHRTGLYGYTF
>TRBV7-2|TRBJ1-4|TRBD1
TGTGCCAGCAGCCCAGACAGGGAGTACGAAAAACTGTTTTTT
CASSPDREYEKLFF
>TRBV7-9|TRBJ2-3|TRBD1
TGTGCCAGCAGCTGGGGACAGGGCACTAGCACAGATACGCAGTATTTT
CASSWGQGTSTDTQYF
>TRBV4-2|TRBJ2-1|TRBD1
TGTGCCAGCAGCCAGGACAGGGGGCGTCAAGATGAGCAGTTCTTC
CASSQDRGRQDEQFF
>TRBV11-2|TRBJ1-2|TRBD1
TGTGCCAGCAGCTTGCTACCGGGACAGTATGGCTACACCTTC
CASSLLPGQYGYTF
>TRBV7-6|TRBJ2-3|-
TGTGCCAGCAGCCTGACAGGGGCGGGAGTGGCGCAGTATTTT
CASSLTGAGVAQYF
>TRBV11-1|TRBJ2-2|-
TGTGCCAGCAGCCTACAGGAGAACACCGGGGAGCTGTTTTTT
CASSLQENTGELFF